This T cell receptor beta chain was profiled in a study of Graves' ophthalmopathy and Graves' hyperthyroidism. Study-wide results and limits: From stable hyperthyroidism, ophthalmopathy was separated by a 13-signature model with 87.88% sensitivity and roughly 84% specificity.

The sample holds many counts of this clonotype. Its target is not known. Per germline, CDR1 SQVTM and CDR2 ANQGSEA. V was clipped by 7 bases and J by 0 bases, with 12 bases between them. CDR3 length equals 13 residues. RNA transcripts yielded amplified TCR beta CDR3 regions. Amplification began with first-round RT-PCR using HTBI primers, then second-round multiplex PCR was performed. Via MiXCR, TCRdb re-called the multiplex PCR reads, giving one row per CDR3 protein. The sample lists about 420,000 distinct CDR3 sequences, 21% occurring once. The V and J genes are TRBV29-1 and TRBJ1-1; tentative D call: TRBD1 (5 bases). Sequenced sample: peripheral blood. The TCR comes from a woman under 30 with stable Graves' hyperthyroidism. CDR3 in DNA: TGCAGCGCCCTGACAGAGTTGAACACTGAAGCTTTCTTT. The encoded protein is CSALTELNTEAFF.